The sequence of this T cell receptor beta chain was determined in a study of cytomegalovirus exposure and HLA in healthy donors (dated by TCRdb to 2016 to 2017). For the wider study: According to an earlier analysis of 550 to 750 of the donors, about 180 million T cells yielded 90 million to 140 million unique TCR beta sequences and around 280 Gb of sequence data. Approximately 330 gigabases of sequencing data and roughly 81 million unique TCR sequences made up an early release that covered several hundred HLA-typed donors. Of the roughly 390 genotyped donors, 81% fell in the genetic ancestry cluster associated with self-reported Caucasian donors. The aim of the study was to test whether cataloging public T cell receptors could identify signatures of past pathogen exposure. The study profiled the T cell repertoires of hundreds of subjects by immunosequencing and related them to cytomegalovirus serostatus. Besides the first cohort of around 700 subjects, a separate validation cohort made up of 90 to 150 different subjects was used. The study combined high-throughput TCR immunosequencing, statistical association of individual TCRs with disease status, and machine learning to predict cytomegalovirus infection status. A later analysis re-analyzed previously published TCR beta repertoires from roughly 690 donors and added high-resolution HLA genotyping to study TCR occurrence patterns. Rather than drawing on any new phenotypic data, the later analysis identified candidate immune exposures from TCR beta sequences and the way those sequences occurred across donors. To decide whether each TCR beta V gene segment behaved as functional or pseudogenic, an earlier analysis of fewer than 750 of the donors relied on high-throughput TCR beta sequencing. Alongside the repertoire data, information on donor age, sex, ethnicity and CMV serostatus was compiled. A later genetic analysis took genome-wide SNP genotypes for about three fifths of the roughly 700 donors and used that subset as a discovery cohort. Every repertoire in the discovery cohort had been generated on one and the same sequencing platform. HLA typing covered class I and class II loci at four-digit resolution. The number of typed donors differed by locus: 629-630 for A, B, C, DRB1 and DQB1; some 540 for DQA1; approximately 600 for DPA1; and some 430 for DPB1. Because of strong linkage in the cohort, five DR-DQ haplotypes were treated as single units for association and clustering. On average, roughly 200,000 unique TCR beta nucleotide sequences were sequenced per donor among 350 to 400 genotyped donors of the cohort, with roughly 18% of those sequences being non-productive.

Library creation used the immunoSEQ multiplex PCR assay. The multiplex PCR relied on a mix of 60 forward primers for TCR Vbeta segments and 13 reverse primers for TCR Jbeta segments. Amplification of the CDR3 region of rearranged TCR beta genes was performed with a multiplex PCR assay on genomic DNA. The amplified TCR beta libraries were sequenced on the Illumina HiSeq System as 87-base-pair reads. As for how the authors treated the data: Across the 600 to 700 repertoires, a later analysis counted roughly 84 million unique TCR beta chains, roughly 11 million of which were shared by at least two donors. A nearest-neighbor algorithm error-corrected the raw reads and collapsed the reads into unique sequences, merging closely related sequences to remove PCR and sequencing errors. CDR3 sequences were aligned to IMGT reference sequences to assign V, D and J gene segments. Each retained sequence needed at least a six-nucleotide match to both a V gene segment and a J gene segment. Rearrangements were classified as productive when the CDR3 lacked stop codons and remained in frame with V and J, and all other rearrangements were classified as non-productive. Following IMGT convention, CDR3 was defined as the stretch from the second conserved V-encoded cysteine to the conserved J-encoded phenylalanine. In an earlier analysis of around 600 of the donors, sequences lacking an unambiguous match to a single V gene segment were excluded. An earlier analysis of over 450 of the donors classified V segments as functional when productive rearrangements were above 56.7% and as segregating when the standard deviation between donors was above 5%. A statistical classification framework was built to diagnose cytomegalovirus status from the catalog of TCR beta chain sequences. In a later analysis, V and J genes were assigned by comparing TCR nucleotide sequences against IMGT/GENE-DB human TR gene sequences. A later analysis assigned CDR3 sequences and most-parsimonious VDJ recombination scenarios with the TCRdist pipeline. In a later analysis, each TCR beta chain was defined by its CDR3 amino acid sequence together with its V-gene family, and reads without a unique V-gene family were excluded. In a later analysis, fewer than 600 highly shared, low-generation-probability nucleotide sequences were removed to address suspected cross-contamination and a sequencing artifact. In a later analysis, a clonal expansion index for each public chain was calculated from normalized within-repertoire ranks of inferred template counts. In a later analysis, generation probabilities were computed using a VDJ recombination model fitted to out-of-frame rearrangements, and the results were checked against IGoR. Hypergeometric tests were used in a later analysis to score TCR-TCR, TCR-HLA and TCR-CMV co-occurrence, with a repertoire-size bias correction applied to the TCR pairs. In a later analysis, false discovery rates were estimated by permuting HLA or CMV assignments 20 times. In a later analysis, co-occurring TCRs were grouped with DBSCAN, and TCRdist sequence similarity was added when clustering was performed within HLA-allele-positive subsets. Repertoires with fewer than 30,000 or more than 120,000 public chains were left out of co-occurrence clustering, as were four to six repertoires with anomalous nucleotide sharing. TCRdb carries this immuneACCESS record with in-frame sequences only. Its versions omit some clonotypes, under half of them owing to an unresolved V gene in the studies checked, with the rest unexplained. V and J calls and clone size follow that table, whereas D and trimming were derived from the DNA. The table for this sample lists nearly 200,000 clones; 79% of them were counted only once. 0.35% to 0.5% of the sample goes to the ten largest clones.

In total, over 600 healthy bone marrow donors made up the cohort. All cohort members were sampled while nominally healthy, although unrecorded immune exposures were likely present. The donor tested CMV seropositive, placing the donor among the 289 seropositive members of the cohort. Each donor provided a peripheral blood sample, and peripheral blood mononuclear cells were used for TCR beta sequencing. The Qiagen DNeasy Blood Extraction Kit was used to extract genomic DNA from the blood cell samples. As encoded in the germline V gene, CDR1 is LGHNA while CDR2 is YSLEER. The CDR3, from cysteine to phenylalanine, totals 14 residues. Of the read, only the CDR3 DNA is kept; its 42 bases are in frame from base 1. The germline ends are 8 bases apart after V is trimmed by 0 bases and J by 6 bases. As for this clone: Its antigen is unknown. The record has no base qualities; no much larger clone is one base away.

Findings and caveats that apply to the study as a whole: Sequencing depth was assumed to be roughly uniform across donors in the presence/absence analyses, though that assumption may not hold. While some public TCRs were present in many individuals, most TCR sequences turned up only very rarely across donors. Only TCR beta chains were sequenced in this cohort, and the absence of alpha or paired-chain data limited detectable features. The authors suggested that the approach could potentially be generalized to other disease states and immunological phenotypes. A few of the identified cytomegalovirus-associated TCR beta chains were confirmed in vitro to be specific for cytomegalovirus antigens. HLA typing was unavailable for some donors at each locus, so association tests used only the typed subset. The study listed 170 or so TCR beta chains as associated with cytomegalovirus. In a later genetic analysis, a missense DCLRE1C variant was associated with V-gene and J-gene trimming of TCR beta chains, and the association was replicated in an independent cohort. Several of the top co-occurrence clusters appeared to be linked to parvovirus B19, influenza, CMV and Epstein-Barr virus, according to a later analysis. Cytomegalovirus status was reported to be diagnosed by the classifier with high specificity and sensitivity in both the original and validation cohorts. Some IMGT-functional V segments, including TRBV6-2 and TRBV6-3, could not be distinguished by the 87-base-pair reads and were therefore excluded. A further reported finding was that TCR beta sequences accurately predicted the HLA-A and HLA-B alleles for most subjects in the first cohort. In a later analysis, TCR association rates were found to vary across HLA loci, with the most associated TCRs seen for DRB1 alleles and the fewest for HLA-C alleles. Around 16 rarely observed V segments, including chromosome 9 orphons, were excluded from the earlier analysis of several hundred of the donors because counts were too low. CMV serostatus was the only immune exposure information available for the cohort. When HLA alleles, especially DR and DQ, strongly co-occurred, attributing TCR associations to individual alleles was difficult. Compared with equally common non-associated chains, HLA-associated TCR beta chains in a later analysis were more clonally expanded and had lower generation probabilities. Correlated functional status among segregating V segments might be attributable to linkage disequilibrium, but an unknown experimental factor could not be ruled out. A cluster of highly shared sequence variants was judged likely to be a technical artifact of the sequencing pipeline. In a later analysis, some 17,000 TCR beta sequences were associated with specific HLA alleles at a false discovery rate of 0.05. Broadly in line with IMGT annotations, most TCR beta V segments showed up in productive rearrangements about 90% or about 30% of the time in an earlier analysis of around 550 of the donors. A later analysis found that most CMV-associated TCR beta chains appeared HLA-restricted, with HLA associations seemingly driven largely by CMV exposure. In a later genetic analysis, fewer N-insertions in productive TCRs were reported among donors in an Asian-associated ancestry cluster than the approximately 710-donor mean.

This receptor was identified in a male donor in good health and CMV-seropositive. Recombination linked TRBV4-3 to TRBJ1-4; D gene: possibly TRBD1, on 5 matching bases. Sequencing was done on a sample of PBMCs. The CDR3 reads CASSQDRGDEKLFF. In nucleotides, the sequence is TGCGCCAGCAGCCAAGATCGGGGGGATGAAAAACTGTTTTTT.